These T cell receptor beta chains were read from a single sample in a study of OX40 agonist ivuxolimab in advanced cancers. Assay used: immunoSEQ multiplex PCR; TCRdb lists only in-frame clones, some missing. Of just over 80,000 clones in the sample, about 88% were seen once. The sequencing used CD4+ or CD8+ T cells sorted from blood, collected in a trial of the OX40 agonist ivuxolimab. All receptors derive from an adult with an advanced solid tumor such as melanoma, head and neck, liver or kidney cancer. The CDR3 runs from the conserved cysteine through the conserved F or W. Fields, in order: J gene, V gene, clone size, CDR3 length, D gene, CDR3 DNA, CDR3 protein. The D gene is left open where the match is weak. Only part of the rows carry a size: once, few, many, or a class if the clone is expanded.

>TRBJ2-5|TRBV11-3|.|16|TRBD1
TGTGCCAGCAGCTTGGGACAGGGGGGAGAGAAAGAGACCCAGTACTTC
CASSLGQGGEKETQYF
>TRBJ1-3|TRBV2|few|16|.
TGTGCCAGCATTCTTGTCTCGGGGGGCTTTGGAAACACCATATATTTT
CASILVSGGFGNTIYF
>TRBJ1-6|TRBV4-3|.|15|.
TGCGCCAGCAGCCAAGTCAGTTCGATTGATTCACCCCTCCACTTT
CASSQVSSIDSPLHF
>TRBJ1-5|TRBV10-3|.|14|.
TGTGCCATCAGTGATGTGGGAACAAGACAGCCCCAGCATTTT
CAISDVGTRQPQHF
>TRBJ2-7|TRBV11-2|.|14|.
TGTGCCAGCAGCTTGCCTGGCTCCTCCTACGAGCAGTACTTC
CASSLPGSSYEQYF
>TRBJ1-5|TRBV30|.|14|.
TGTGCCTGGAGTGAGGGGGTCTGGGGGCAGCCCCAGCATTTT
CAWSEGVWGQPQHF
>TRBJ1-1|TRBV4-3|.|19|TRBD1
TGCGCCAGCAGCCAAGATCGATTCTTGGCGGGACAGAAAAACACTGAAGCTTTCTTT
CASSQDRFLAGQKNTEAFF
>TRBJ2-1|TRBV7-7|.|13|.
TGTGCCAGCAGCTTAGAAGAGAGCTATGAGCAGTTCTTC
CASSLEESYEQFF
>TRBJ2-1|TRBV27|.|17|.
TGTGCCAGCAGTTCCCACTCCACCTCCTTCGGGTACAATGAGCAGTTCTTC
CASSSHSTSFGYNEQFF
>TRBJ1-4|TRBV19|few|11|.
TGTGCCAGTAGCCTAGACGTAAAACTGTTTTTT
CASSLDVKLFF
>TRBJ1-1|TRBV14|.|14|TRBD1
TGTGCCAGCAGCCGACACAGGGGTAGAACTGAAGCTTTCTTT
CASSRHRGRTEAFF
>TRBJ1-4|TRBV2|.|17|.
TGTGCCAGCAGTGGAGGGGGAACCCCTGAACCTAATGAAAAACTGTTTTTT
CASSGGGTPEPNEKLFF
>TRBJ2-4|TRBV6-1|.|12|.
TGTGCCAGCAGTGAATTAGTTAACATTCAGTACTTC
CASSELVNIQYF
>TRBJ2-2|TRBV5-4|.|16|TRBD2
TGTGCCAGCAGCCTAGTAGCGGGATCAAACACCGGGGAGCTGTTTTTT
CASSLVAGSNTGELFF
>TRBJ1-1|TRBV5-1|.|17|.
TGCGCCAGCAGCTTGGGGTGGGTGTCTACGATGAACACTGAAGCTTTCTTT
CASSLGWVSTMNTEAFF
>TRBJ2-3|TRBV6-1|.|16|TRBD2
TGTGCCAGCAGTGAACGGGGGGGCTGGAGCACAGATACGCAGTATTTT
CASSERGGWSTDTQYF
>TRBJ2-7|TRBV11-2|.|14|TRBD2
TGTGCCAGCAGCATACTAGCGGGGCCCTACGAGCAGTACTTC
CASSILAGPYEQYF
>TRBJ1-1|TRBV5-1|few|15|.
TGCGCCAGCAGCCCCCCCGGGGCTGGGGACACTGAAGCTTTCTTT
CASSPPGAGDTEAFF
>TRBJ2-3|TRBV20-1|few|10|.
TGCAGTGCTCTCACAGATACGCAGTATTTT
CSALTDTQYF
>TRBJ2-3|TRBV19|.|16|TRBD2
TGTGCCAGTAGTATAGCAAGAGCGGGAGTTTCCAGTACGCAGTATTTT
CASSIARAGVSSTQYF
>TRBJ2-4|TRBV23-1|.|19|.
TGCGCCAGCAGTCAGCCAAGGTGGCTTCCCAAGGGAGCCAAAAACATTCAGTACTTC
CASSQPRWLPKGAKNIQYF
>TRBJ1-1|TRBV7-2|.|14|.
TGTGCCAGCAGCACCCTGGAGGTGGGCACTGAAGCTTTCTTT
CASSTLEVGTEAFF
>TRBJ1-5|TRBV11-2|.|15|.
TGTGCCAGCAGCTTAGGCGGGGTAGACAATCAGCCCCAGCATTTT
CASSLGGVDNQPQHF
>TRBJ2-2|TRBV27|.|18|.
TGTGCCAGCAGTTTGAGGGGCCCGGGACGACTATTCACCGGGGAGCTGTTTTTT
CASSLRGPGRLFTGELFF
>TRBJ2-7|TRBV7-2|.|13|.
TGTGCCAGCAGCTTAGTTATTGATTCAGAGCAGTACTTC
CASSLVIDSEQYF
>TRBJ1-1|TRBV6-6|.|14|.
TGTGCCAGCAGATCCCTTTCCGACCGTACTGAAGCTTTCTTT
CASRSLSDRTEAFF
>TRBJ2-5|TRBV11-3|.|11|.
TGTGCCAGCAGCTTAGGAGAGACCCAGTACTTC
CASSLGETQYF
>TRBJ2-1|TRBV29-1|.|11|.
TGCAGCGTTCATACGACTCTCGAACAGTTCTTC
CSVHTTLEQFF
>TRBJ1-5|TRBV7-2|.|14|TRBD1
TGTGCCAGCAGCCCGAGACAGGGGAATCAGCCCCAGCATTTT
CASSPRQGNQPQHF
>TRBJ1-1|TRBV28|.|11|.
TGTGCCAGCAGTTTATACGGTGAAGCTTTCTTT
CASSLYGEAFF
>TRBJ1-4|TRBV30|.|14|.
TGTGCCTGGCGAAGGGGCATAACTAATGAAAAACTGTTTTTT
CAWRRGITNEKLFF
>TRBJ2-7|TRBV10-3|.|13|TRBD1
TGTGCCATCAGCTTCGACAGGGCCTACGAGCAGTACTTC
CAISFDRAYEQYF
>TRBJ2-7|TRBV25-1|once|17|TRBD2
TGTGCCAGCAGTCCCAACAGACTAGCGGGGGGGCAAAACGAGCAGTACTTC
CASSPNRLAGGQNEQYF
>TRBJ2-1|TRBV7-3|.|13|.
TGTGCCAGCAGCTTAGACTCCTACAATGAGCAGTTCTTC
CASSLDSYNEQFF
>TRBJ2-7|TRBV6-6|.|14|TRBD1
TGTGCCAGCGCGATGGACAGGCTCTCCTACGAGCAGTACTTC
CASAMDRLSYEQYF
>TRBJ1-2|TRBV10-3|.|17|.
TGTGCCATCAGTGTGGGGGCAGCCATCGGGGCCCTCTATGGCTACACCTTC
CAISVGAAIGALYGYTF
>TRBJ1-4|TRBV7-9|once|14|.
TGTGCCAGCAGTCGGGGTGGAGGGAATGAAAAACTGTTTTTT
CASSRGGGNEKLFF
>TRBJ1-5|TRBV19|.|14|.
TGTGCCAGTAGTGATTCCCATGCTGATAAGCCCCAGCATTTT
CASSDSHADKPQHF
>TRBJ2-2|TRBV19|.|15|.
TGTGCCAGTAGTATGGGGGTCGACGGGCCCGGGGAGCTGTTTTTT
CASSMGVDGPGELFF
>TRBJ2-6|TRBV9|.|18|.
TGTGCCAGCAGCGTAGTACCTCGATTGAGCTCTGGGGCCAACGTCCTGACTTTC
CASSVVPRLSSGANVLTF
>TRBJ2-7|TRBV2|.|19|.
TGTGCCAGCAGTGATTTCGTGGGGGGGACTGAGGGGGCAGCCTACGAGCAGTACTTC
CASSDFVGGTEGAAYEQYF
>TRBJ1-5|TRBV6-1|.|15|.
TGTGCCAGCAGTGGGCTATATAGGAGCAATCAGCCCCAGCATTTT
CASSGLYRSNQPQHF
>TRBJ2-2|TRBV18|.|14|TRBD1
TGTGCCAGCTCCCCTACAGGGGTCACCGGGGAGCTGTTTTTT
CASSPTGVTGELFF
>TRBJ2-3|TRBV28|.|15|TRBD2
TGTGCCAGCAGGGGAGCGGGACCCAACACAGATACGCAGTATTTT
CASRGAGPNTDTQYF
>TRBJ1-4|TRBV10-3|once|15|TRBD1
TGTGCCATCAGTCCAACAGGGGCAACTAATGAAAAACTGTTTTTT
CAISPTGATNEKLFF
>TRBJ2-1|TRBV7-9|.|15|TRBD2
TGTGCCAGCAGCTTCGGTGGAGCGGGAGGGAATGAGCAGTTCTTC
CASSFGGAGGNEQFF
>TRBJ2-1|TRBV5-1|once|15|TRBD1
TGCGCCAGCAGCTCCGGACAGGGGGAACACAATGAGCAGTTCTTC
CASSSGQGEHNEQFF
>TRBJ2-7|TRBV11-2|.|14|.
TGTGCCAGCAGCTTAGTCCTGCCGCCCTACGAGCAGTACTTC
CASSLVLPPYEQYF